The 8 T cell receptor beta chains in this list originate from one sample, sequenced in a study of cytomegalovirus exposure and HLA in healthy donors. The study ran its PCR with 60 Vbeta and 13 Jbeta primers. Profiling relied on immunoSEQ multiplex PCR, and the TCRdb table lists in-frame clones only, not all of them. The sample's table shows roughly 190,000 clones. Sequencing was done on a sample of PBMCs. All receptors come from a young man in good health and CMV-seronegative.

The rearrangement links TRBV9 to TRBJ2-2, with D maybe TRBD2 (7 bases). Germline values: CDR1 SGDLS, CDR2 YYNGEE. The CDR3 extends over 15 amino acids. V was pared by 0 bases and J by 6 bases, with 12 bases between. For the CDR3, the DNA is TGTGCCAGCAGCGTAGAGCAGGGGAGGGCCGGGGAGCTGTTTTTT. This encodes CASSVEQGRAGELFF. Combining the CDR3 with reference TRBV9 and TRBJ2-2 gives the whole variable domain DSGVTQTPKHLITATGQRVTLRCSPRSGDLSVYWYQQSLDQGLQFLIQYYNGEERAKGNILERFSAQQFPDLHSELNLSSLELGDSALYFCASSVEQGRAGELFFGEGSRLTVL.

The CDR3 loop is CASSPRTSGSSEQYF. The CDR3 region has the DNA TGTGCCAGCTCACCCAGGACTAGCGGGAGCAGCGAGCAGTACTTC. The rearrangement uses TRBV18 and TRBJ2-7; 13 bases line up with TRBD2. CDR1 and CDR2 from the germline V gene are KGHSH and LQKENI. The CDR3 is 15 amino acids. The V segment lost 3 bases and the J segment 6 bases; nucleotides outside the gene matches: 5.

This chain joins TRBV5-6 and TRBJ2-3; TRBD1 is a possible D gene (6 bases). Germline CDR1 and CDR2: SGHDT and YYEEEE. The CDR3 is 15 residues long. V shed 1 base and J shed 2 bases, with 11 bases lying between them. The CDR3, as DNA: TGTGCCAGCAGCTTGTCACAGGGATTCACAGATACGCAGTATTTT. Its protein is CASSLSQGFTDTQYF.

This chain links TRBV2 with TRBJ2-7, with a tentative D call TRBD1 (6 bases). Germline CDR1 and CDR2: SNHLY and FYNNEI. V lost 4 bases to trimming and J lost 3 bases, with 16 bases between them. This CDR3 contains 15 residues. DNA for the CDR3: TGTGCCAGCAGTGGGCAGGGGACATTATTCTACGAGCAGTACTTC. Protein product: CASSGQGTLFYEQYF.

V and J are TRBV29-1 and TRBJ1-3; 7 bases fit TRBD1. V lost 4 bases to trimming and J lost 3 bases; unmatched junction nucleotides: 6. The CDR3 is 14 residues long. The germline V gene has CDR1 SQVTM and CDR2 ANQGSEA. CDR3 DNA: TGCAGCGTTGCCGCGCAGGGGGATGGAAACACCATATATTTT. Protein sequence: CSVAAQGDGNTIYF.

The V call is TRBV5-4, the J call TRBJ2-2; 11 bases fit TRBD1. Germline-derived CDR1 and CDR2 are SGHNT and YYREEE (reference sequence). The ends lost 5 bases at V and 2 bases at J; junction bases unmatched: 2. This CDR3 is 15 amino acids long. The CDR3 is CASRRTGGNTGELFF. In nucleotides, the CDR3 is TGTGCCAGCAGGAGGACAGGGGGCAACACCGGGGAGCTGTTTTTT.

The V and J genes are TRBV6-6 and TRBJ1-5; D remains unclear. Germline V CDR1 and CDR2: MNHNY, SVGAGI (reference sequence). CDR3 length: 13 amino acids. V lost 10 bases, J lost 3 bases, and 13 bases lay in between. The CDR3 DNA reads TGTGCCATCCTCCGGGATCTCAATCAGCCCCAGCATTTT. It codes for CAILRDLNQPQHF.

The chain couples TRBV19 to TRBJ1-5; D is possibly TRBD1 (5 bases). The germline V and J ends were trimmed by 5 bases and 10 bases, with 9 bases remaining between them. The CDR3 sequence is 11 residues long. Germline V gene sequence: CDR1 LNHDA, CDR2 SQIVND (reference sequence). The DNA for the CDR3 is TGTGCCAGTAGTTCCCAGGGCCCCCAGCATTTT. Its translation: CASSSQGPQHF.